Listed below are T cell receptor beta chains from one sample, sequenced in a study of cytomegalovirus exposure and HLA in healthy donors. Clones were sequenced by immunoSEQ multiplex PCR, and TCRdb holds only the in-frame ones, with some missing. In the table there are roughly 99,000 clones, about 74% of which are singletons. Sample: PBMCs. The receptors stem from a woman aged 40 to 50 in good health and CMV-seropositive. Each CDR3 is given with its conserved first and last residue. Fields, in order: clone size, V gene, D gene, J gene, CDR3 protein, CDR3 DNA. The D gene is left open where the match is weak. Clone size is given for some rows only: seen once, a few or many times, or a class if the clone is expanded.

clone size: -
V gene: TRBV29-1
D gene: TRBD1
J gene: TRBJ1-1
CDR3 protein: CSVSRTQGAEAFF
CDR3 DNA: TGCAGCGTTTCCAGAACTCAGGGGGCTGAAGCTTTCTTT

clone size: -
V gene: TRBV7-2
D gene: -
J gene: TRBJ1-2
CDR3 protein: CASSLAGREGGYTF
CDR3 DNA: TGTGCCAGCAGCTTAGCTGGCAGGGAGGGCGGCTACACCTTC

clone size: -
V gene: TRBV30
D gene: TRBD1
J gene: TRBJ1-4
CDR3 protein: CAWSVTQGAGEKLFF
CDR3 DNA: TGTGCCTGGAGTGTGACACAGGGGGCTGGAGAAAAACTGTTTTTT

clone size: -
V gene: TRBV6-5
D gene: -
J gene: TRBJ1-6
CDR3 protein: CASSYDTGTYNSPLHF
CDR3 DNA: TGTGCCAGCAGTTACGATACCGGTACCTATAATTCACCCCTCCACTTT

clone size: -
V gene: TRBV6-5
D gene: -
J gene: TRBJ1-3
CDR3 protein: CASSEWVDSGNTIYF
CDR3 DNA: TGTGCCAGCTCGGAGTGGGTTGACTCTGGAAACACCATATATTTT

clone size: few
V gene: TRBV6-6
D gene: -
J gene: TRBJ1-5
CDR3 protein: CASSQGYQPQHF
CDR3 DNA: TGTGCCAGCAGTCAGGGGTATCAGCCCCAGCATTTT

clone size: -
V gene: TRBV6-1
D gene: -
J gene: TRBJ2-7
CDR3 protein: CASSSNYEQYF
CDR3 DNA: TGTGCCAGCAGTTCAAATTACGAGCAGTACTTC

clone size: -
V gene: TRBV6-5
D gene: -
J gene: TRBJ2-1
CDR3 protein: CASRPGFYNEQFF
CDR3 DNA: TGTGCCAGCAGGCCCGGGTTCTACAATGAGCAGTTCTTC

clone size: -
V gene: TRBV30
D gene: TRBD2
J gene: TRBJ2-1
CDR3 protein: CAWSGASGYNEQFF
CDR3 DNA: TGTGCCTGGAGTGGCGCTAGCGGCTACAATGAGCAGTTCTTC

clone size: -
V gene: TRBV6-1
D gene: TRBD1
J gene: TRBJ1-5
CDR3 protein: CASTLGQVGNQPQHF
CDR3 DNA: TGTGCCAGCACCTTGGGACAGGTCGGCAATCAGCCCCAGCATTTT

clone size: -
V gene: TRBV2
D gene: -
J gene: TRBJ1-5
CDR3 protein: CASTGDSNQPQHF
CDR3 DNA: TGTGCCAGCACGGGGGATAGCAATCAGCCCCAGCATTTT

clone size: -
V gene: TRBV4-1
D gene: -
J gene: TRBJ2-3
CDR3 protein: CASSQDLGLPDTQYF
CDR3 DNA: TGCGCCAGCAGCCAAGATCTTGGCTTGCCAGATACGCAGTATTTT

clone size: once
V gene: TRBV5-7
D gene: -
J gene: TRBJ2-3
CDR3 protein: CASSFPRRGRADTQYF
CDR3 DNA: TGTGCCAGCAGCTTCCCCAGGAGGGGGCGCGCAGATACGCAGTATTTT

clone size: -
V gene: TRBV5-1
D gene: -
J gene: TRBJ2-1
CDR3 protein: CASSPPPRDEQFF
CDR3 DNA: TGCGCCAGCAGCCCGCCGCCACGCGATGAGCAGTTCTTC

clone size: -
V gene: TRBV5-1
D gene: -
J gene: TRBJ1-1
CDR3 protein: CASRRDWANTEAFF
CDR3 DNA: TGCGCCAGCAGAAGGGACTGGGCAAACACTGAAGCTTTCTTT

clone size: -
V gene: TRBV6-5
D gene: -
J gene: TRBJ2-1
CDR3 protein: CASSYSNTRGGEQFF
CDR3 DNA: TGTGCCAGCAGTTACTCAAATACCCGAGGGGGTGAGCAGTTCTTC

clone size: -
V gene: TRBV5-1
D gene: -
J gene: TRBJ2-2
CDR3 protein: CASSLEGGSAYTGELFF
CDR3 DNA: TGCGCCAGCAGCTTGGAAGGGGGTAGCGCTTACACCGGGGAGCTGTTTTTT

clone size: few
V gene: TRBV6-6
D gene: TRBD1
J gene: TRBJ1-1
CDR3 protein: CASRGQGSVRNTEAFF
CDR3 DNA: TGTGCCAGCAGGGGACAGGGGTCGGTCCGGAACACTGAAGCTTTCTTT

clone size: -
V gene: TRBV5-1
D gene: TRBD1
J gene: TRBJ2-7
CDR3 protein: CASSFNPGQQNEQYF
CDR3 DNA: TGCGCCAGCAGCTTTAACCCGGGACAGCAGAACGAGCAGTACTTC

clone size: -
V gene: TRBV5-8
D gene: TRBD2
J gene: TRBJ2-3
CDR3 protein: CASSRGLAETDTQYF
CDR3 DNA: TGTGCCAGCAGCCGAGGACTAGCGGAGACAGATACGCAGTATTTT

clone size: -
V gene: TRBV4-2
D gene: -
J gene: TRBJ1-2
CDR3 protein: CASSPGGGPGEYGYTF
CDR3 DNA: TGTGCCAGCAGCCCGGGGGGAGGTCCGGGGGAGTATGGCTACACCTTC

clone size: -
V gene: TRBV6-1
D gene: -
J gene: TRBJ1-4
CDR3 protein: CASTTATNEKLFF
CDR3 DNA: TGTGCCAGCACGACAGCAACTAATGAAAAACTGTTTTTT

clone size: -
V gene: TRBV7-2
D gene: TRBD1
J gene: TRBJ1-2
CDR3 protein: CASSSLFTDRGHGYTF
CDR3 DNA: TGTGCCAGCAGCTCCTTATTTACCGACAGGGGCCATGGCTACACCTTC

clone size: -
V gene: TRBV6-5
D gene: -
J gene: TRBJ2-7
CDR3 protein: CATRQGAYEQYF
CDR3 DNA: TGTGCCACGCGTCAGGGCGCCTACGAGCAGTACTTC

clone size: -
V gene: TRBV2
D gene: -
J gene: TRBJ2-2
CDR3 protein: CASISGRWTGELFF
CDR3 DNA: TGTGCCAGCATATCGGGGAGGTGGACCGGGGAGCTGTTTTTT

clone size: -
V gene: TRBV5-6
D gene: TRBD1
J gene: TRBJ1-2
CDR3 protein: CASSPRDRTPYGYTF
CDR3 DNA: TGTGCCAGCAGCCCCCGGGACAGAACCCCCTATGGCTACACCTTC